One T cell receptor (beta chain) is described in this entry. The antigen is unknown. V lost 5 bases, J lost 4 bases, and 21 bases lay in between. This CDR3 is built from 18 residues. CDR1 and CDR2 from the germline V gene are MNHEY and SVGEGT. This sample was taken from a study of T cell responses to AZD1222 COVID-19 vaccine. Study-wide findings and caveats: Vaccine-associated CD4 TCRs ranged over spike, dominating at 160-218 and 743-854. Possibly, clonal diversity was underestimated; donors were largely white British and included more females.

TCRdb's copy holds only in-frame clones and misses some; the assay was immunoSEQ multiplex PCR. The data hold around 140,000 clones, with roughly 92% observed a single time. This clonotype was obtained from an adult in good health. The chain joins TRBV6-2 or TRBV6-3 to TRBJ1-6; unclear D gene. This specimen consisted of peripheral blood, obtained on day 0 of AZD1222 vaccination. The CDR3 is CASSSRGRFPFYNSPLHF. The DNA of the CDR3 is TGTGCCAGCAGTAGCCGCGGACGGTTCCCTTTTTATAATTCACCCCTCCACTTT.